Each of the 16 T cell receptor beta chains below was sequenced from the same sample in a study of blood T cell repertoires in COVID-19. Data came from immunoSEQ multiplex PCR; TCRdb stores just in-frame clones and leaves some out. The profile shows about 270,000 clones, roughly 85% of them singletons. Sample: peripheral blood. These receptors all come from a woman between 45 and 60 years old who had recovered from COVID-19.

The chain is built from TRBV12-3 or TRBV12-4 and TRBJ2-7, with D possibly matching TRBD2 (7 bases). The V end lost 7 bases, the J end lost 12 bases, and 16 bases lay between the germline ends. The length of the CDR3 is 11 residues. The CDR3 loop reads CASTRRGGAYF. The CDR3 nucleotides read TGTGCCAGCACTCGTAGGGGGGGCGCGTACTTC.

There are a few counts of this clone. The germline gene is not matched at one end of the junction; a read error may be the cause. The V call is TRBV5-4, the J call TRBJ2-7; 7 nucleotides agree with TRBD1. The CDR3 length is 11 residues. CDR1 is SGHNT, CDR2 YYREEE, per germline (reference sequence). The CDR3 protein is CASSSLGQQFF. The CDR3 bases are TGTGCCAGCAGCTCACTGGGACAGCAGTTTTTC.

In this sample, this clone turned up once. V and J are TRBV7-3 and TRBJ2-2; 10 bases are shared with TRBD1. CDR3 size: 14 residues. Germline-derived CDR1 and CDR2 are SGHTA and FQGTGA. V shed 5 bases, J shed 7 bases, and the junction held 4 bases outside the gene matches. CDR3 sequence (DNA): TGTGCCAGCAGCCCGGGACAGGGGATCGGGGAGCTGTTTTTT. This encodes CASSPGQGIGELFF.

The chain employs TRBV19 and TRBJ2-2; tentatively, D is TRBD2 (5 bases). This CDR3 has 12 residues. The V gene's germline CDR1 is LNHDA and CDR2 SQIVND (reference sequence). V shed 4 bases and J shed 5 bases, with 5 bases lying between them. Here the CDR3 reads CASSTGTGELFF. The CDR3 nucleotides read TGTGCCAGTAGTACGGGGACCGGGGAGCTGTTTTTT.

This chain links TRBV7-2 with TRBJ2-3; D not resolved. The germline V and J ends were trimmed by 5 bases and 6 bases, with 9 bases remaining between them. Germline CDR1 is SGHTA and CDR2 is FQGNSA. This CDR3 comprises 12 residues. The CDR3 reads CASSPLLDTQYF. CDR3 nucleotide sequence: TGTGCCAGCAGCCCCCTCTTGGATACGCAGTATTTT.

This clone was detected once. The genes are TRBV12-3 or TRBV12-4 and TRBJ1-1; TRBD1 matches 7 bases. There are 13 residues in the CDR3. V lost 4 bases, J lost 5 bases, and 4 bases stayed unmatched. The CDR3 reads CASSSRGLTEAFF. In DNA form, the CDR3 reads TGTGCCAGCAGTTCTAGGGGGCTTACTGAAGCTTTCTTT.

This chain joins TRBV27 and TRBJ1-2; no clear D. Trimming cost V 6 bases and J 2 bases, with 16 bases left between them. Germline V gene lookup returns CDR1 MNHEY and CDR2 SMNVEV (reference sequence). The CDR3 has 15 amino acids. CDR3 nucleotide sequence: TGTGCCAGCAGGGCAAATGGTGCCCCAAACTATGGCTACACCTTC. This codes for CASRANGAPNYGYTF.

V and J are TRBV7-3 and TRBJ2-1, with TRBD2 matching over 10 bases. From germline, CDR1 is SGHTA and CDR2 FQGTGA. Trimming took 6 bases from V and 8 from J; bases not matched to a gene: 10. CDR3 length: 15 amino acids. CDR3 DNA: TGTGCCAGCAGGTTAGCGGGAGGACGGCTCGATGAGCAGTTCTTC. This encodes CASRLAGGRLDEQFF.

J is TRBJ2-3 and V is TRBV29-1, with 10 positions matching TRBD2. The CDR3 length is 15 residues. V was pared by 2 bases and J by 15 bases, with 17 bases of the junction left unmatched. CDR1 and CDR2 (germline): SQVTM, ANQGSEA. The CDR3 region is CSVEPPSGSPFTGYF. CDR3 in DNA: TGCAGCGTTGAACCGCCTAGCGGGAGTCCCTTTACGGGTTATTTT.

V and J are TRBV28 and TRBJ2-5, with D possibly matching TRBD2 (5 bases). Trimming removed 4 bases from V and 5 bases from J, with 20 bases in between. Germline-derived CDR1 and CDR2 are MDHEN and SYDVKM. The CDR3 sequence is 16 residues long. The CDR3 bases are TGTGCCAGCAGTTCAGGACCGGGGAGTTTAGGGGAGACCCAGTACTTC. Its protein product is CASSSGPGSLGETQYF.

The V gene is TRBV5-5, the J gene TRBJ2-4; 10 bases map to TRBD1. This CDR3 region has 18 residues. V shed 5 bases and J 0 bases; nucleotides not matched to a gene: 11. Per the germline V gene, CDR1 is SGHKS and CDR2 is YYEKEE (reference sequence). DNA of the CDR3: TGTGCCAGCAGTAACCGGGACAGGGGACCTCTAGCCAAAAACATTCAGTACTTC. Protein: CASSNRDRGPLAKNIQYF. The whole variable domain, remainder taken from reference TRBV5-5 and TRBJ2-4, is DAGVTQSPTHLIKTRGQQVTLRCSPISGHKSVSWYQQVLGQGPQFIFQYYEKEERGRGNFPDRFSARQFPNYSSELNVNALLLGDSALYLCASSNRDRGPLAKNIQYFGAGTRLSVL.

In DNA form, the CDR3 reads TGTGCCAGCCTCCGGGACATAAACGTCATAGGGTACTTC. This sequence encodes CASLRDINVIGYF. The gene calls are TRBV2 and TRBJ2-7, with D perhaps TRBD1 (6 bases). V lost 8 bases to trimming and J lost 12 bases, with 23 bases between them. CDR1 SNHLY and CDR2 FYNNEI come from the germline V gene. The CDR3 length is 13 residues.

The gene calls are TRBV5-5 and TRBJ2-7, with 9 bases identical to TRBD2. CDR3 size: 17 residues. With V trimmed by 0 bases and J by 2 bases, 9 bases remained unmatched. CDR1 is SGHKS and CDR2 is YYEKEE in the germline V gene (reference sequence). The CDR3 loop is CASSLEKSGGKPYEQYF. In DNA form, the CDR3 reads TGTGCCAGCAGCTTGGAAAAGAGCGGGGGGAAACCCTACGAGCAGTACTTC. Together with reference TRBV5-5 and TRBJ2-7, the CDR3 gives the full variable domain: DAGVTQSPTHLIKTRGQQVTLRCSPISGHKSVSWYQQVLGQGPQFIFQYYEKEERGRGNFPDRFSARQFPNYSSELNVNALLLGDSALYLCASSLEKSGGKPYEQYFGPGTRLTVT.

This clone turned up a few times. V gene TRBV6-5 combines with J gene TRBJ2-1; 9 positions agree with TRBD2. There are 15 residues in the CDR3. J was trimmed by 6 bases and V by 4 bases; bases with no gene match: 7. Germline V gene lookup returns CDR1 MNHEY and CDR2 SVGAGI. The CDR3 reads CASSSLAGESNEQFF. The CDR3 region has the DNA TGTGCCAGCAGTTCGTTAGCGGGAGAGTCCAATGAGCAGTTCTTC.

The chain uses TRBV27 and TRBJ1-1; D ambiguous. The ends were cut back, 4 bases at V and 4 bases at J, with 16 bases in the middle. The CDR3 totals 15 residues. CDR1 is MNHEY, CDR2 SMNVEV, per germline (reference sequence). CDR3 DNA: TGTGCCAGCAGTTCCCCCGGGAGGGCGGGCACTGAAGCTTTCTTT. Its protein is CASSSPGRAGTEAFF.

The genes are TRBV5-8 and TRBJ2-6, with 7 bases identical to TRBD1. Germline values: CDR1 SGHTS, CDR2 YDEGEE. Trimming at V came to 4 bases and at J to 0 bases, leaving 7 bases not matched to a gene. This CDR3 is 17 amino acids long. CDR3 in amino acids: CASSLGTASSGANVLTF. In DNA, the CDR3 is TGTGCCAGCAGCCTTGGGACAGCCAGCTCTGGGGCCAACGTCCTGACTTTC.